Sequencing of this T cell receptor beta chain was carried out in a study of blood T cell repertoires in COVID-19. As for the study in general: T cells, B-cell-depleted T cells, or PBMCs supplied cDNA or gDNA.

Trimming left V 2 bases short and J 5 bases short, with 10 bases between. CDR3 length: 13 amino acids. CDR1 SGHNT and CDR2 YYREEE come from the germline V gene (reference sequence). Per the original methods: From reference gene primer amplification, estimates of nucleated cell counts were derived. Sequencing was performed with immunoSEQ multiplex PCR; in TCRdb, only in-frame clones are kept and a portion is missing. The V and J calls and clone size are taken from that table; D and trimming were inferred from the DNA. The data show under 150,000 clones, under 95% seen once. Sequenced: peripheral blood. The chain joins TRBV5-4 to TRBJ2-5; TRBD2 might be the D (6 bases). This clonotype was obtained from a man in his fifties with active COVID-19. The CDR3 bases are TGTGCCAGCAGCTTTGGCGGGAAGGAGACCCAGTACTTC. Amino acid sequence: CASSFGGKETQYF.